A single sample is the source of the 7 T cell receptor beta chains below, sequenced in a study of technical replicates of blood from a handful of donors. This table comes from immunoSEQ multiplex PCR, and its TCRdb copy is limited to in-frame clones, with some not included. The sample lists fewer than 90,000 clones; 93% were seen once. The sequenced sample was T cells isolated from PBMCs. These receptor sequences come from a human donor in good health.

The CDR3: CAWSDGSRGRTEAFF. Written as DNA, the CDR3 is TGTGCCTGGAGTGATGGGTCCAGGGGGAGGACTGAAGCTTTCTTT. The chain has TRBV30 and TRBJ1-1, with 7 bases identical to TRBD1. This CDR3 has 15 amino acids. The V gene's germline CDR1 is GTSNPN and CDR2 SVGIG (reference sequence). Germline trimming cut 1 base from V and 5 bases from J; bases unmatched to any gene: 10.

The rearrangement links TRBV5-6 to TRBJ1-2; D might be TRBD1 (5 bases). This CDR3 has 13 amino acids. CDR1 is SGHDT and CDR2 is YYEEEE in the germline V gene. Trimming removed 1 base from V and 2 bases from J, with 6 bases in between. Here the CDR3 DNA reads TGTGCCAGCAGCTTGCCAGGGAACTATGGCTACACCTTC. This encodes CASSLPGNYGYTF.

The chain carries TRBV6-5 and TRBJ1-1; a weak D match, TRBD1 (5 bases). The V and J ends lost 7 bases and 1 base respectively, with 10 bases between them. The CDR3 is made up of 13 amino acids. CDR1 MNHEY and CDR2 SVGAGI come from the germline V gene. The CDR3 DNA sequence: TGTGCCAGCACCGCAGGGCCGAACACTGAAGCTTTCTTT. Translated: CASTAGPNTEAFF.

The CDR3 is CASSVGNASPYEQYF. Written as DNA, the CDR3 is TGTGCCAGCAGCGTAGGAAACGCCAGTCCATACGAGCAGTACTTC. V is TRBV9 and J is TRBJ2-7; D is uncertain. The V gene lost 0 bases and the J gene lost 4 bases, with 14 bases spanning the gap. In germline, CDR1 is SGDLS, CDR2 YYNGEE. The CDR3 spans 15 residues. Full variable domain (remainder filled in from reference TRBV9 and TRBJ2-7): DSGVTQTPKHLITATGQRVTLRCSPRSGDLSVYWYQQSLDQGLQFLIQYYNGEERAKGNILERFSAQQFPDLHSELNLSSLELGDSALYFCASSVGNASPYEQYFGPGTRLTVT.

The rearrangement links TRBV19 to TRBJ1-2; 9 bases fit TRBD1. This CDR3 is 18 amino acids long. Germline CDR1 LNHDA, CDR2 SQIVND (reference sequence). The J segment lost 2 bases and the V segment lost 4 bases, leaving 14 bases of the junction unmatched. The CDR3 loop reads CASSTPTGTGFINYGYTF. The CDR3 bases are TGTGCCAGTAGTACGCCGACCGGGACAGGGTTTATCAACTATGGCTACACCTTC.

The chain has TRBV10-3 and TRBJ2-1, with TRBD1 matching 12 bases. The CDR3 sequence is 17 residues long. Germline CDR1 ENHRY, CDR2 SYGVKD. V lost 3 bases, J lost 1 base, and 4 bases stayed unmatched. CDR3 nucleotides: TGTGCCATCAGTGACTGGGACAGGGGGCAATCCTACAATGAGCAGTTCTTC. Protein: CAISDWDRGQSYNEQFF.

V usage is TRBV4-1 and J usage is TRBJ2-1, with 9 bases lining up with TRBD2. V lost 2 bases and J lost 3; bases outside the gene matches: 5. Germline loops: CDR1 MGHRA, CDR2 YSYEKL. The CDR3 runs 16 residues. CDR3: CASSQPGTSLYNEQFF. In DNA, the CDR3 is TGCGCCAGCAGCCAACCCGGGACTAGCCTCTACAATGAGCAGTTCTTC.